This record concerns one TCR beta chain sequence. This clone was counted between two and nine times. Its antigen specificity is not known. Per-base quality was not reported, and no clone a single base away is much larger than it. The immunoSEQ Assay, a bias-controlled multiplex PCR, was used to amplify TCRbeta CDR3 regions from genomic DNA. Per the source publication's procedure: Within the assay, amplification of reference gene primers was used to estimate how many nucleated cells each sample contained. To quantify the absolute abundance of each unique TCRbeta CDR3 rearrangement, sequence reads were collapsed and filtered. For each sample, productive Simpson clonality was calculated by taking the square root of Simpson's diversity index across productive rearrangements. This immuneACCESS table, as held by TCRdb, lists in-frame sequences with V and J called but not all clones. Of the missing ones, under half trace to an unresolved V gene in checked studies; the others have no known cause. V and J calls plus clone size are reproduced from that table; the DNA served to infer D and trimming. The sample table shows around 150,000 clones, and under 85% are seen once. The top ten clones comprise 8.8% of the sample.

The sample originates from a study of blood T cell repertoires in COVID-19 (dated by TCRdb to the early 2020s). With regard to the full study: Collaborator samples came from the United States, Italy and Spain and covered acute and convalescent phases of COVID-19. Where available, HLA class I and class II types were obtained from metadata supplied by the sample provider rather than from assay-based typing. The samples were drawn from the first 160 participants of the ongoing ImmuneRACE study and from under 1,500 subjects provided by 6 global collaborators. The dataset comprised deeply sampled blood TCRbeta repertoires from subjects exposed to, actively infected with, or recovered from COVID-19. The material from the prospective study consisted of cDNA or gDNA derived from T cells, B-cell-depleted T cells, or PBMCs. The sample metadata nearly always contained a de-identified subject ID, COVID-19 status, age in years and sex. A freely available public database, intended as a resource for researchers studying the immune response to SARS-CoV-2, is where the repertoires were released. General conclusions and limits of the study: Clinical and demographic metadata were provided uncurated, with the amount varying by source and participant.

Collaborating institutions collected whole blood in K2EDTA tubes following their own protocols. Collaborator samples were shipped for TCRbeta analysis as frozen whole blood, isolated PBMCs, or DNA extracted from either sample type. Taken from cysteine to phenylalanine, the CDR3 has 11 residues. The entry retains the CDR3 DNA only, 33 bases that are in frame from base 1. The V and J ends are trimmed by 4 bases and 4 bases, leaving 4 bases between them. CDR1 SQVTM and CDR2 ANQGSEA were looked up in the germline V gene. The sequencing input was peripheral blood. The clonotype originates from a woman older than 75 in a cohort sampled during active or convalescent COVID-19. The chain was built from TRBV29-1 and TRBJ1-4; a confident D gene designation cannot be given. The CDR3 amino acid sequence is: CSVAGNEKLFF. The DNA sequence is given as TGCAGCGTTGCCGGTAATGAAAAACTGTTTTTT.